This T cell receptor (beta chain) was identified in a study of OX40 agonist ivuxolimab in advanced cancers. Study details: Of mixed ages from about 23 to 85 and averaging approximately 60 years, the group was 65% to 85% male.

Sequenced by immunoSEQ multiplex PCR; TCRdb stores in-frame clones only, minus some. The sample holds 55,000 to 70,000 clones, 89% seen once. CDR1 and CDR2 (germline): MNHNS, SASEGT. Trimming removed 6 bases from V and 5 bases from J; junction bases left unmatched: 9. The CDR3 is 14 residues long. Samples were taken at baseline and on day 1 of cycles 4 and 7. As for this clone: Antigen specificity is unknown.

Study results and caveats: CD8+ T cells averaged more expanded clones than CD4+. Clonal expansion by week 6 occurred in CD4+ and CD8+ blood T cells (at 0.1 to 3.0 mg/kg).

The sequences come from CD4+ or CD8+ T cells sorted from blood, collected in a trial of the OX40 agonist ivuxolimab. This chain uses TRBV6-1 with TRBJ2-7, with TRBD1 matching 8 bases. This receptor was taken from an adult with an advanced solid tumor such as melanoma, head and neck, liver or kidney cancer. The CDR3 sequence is CASSKTGEFHEQYF. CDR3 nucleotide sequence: TGTGCCAGCAGCAAGACAGGGGAGTTCCACGAGCAGTACTTC.